This is a list of T cell receptor beta chains from one sample in a study of blood T cell repertoires in COVID-19. Sequencing was performed with immunoSEQ multiplex PCR; in TCRdb, only in-frame clones are kept and a portion is missing. The sample lists about 140,000 clones; roughly 85% were seen once. Sequencing was done on a sample of peripheral blood. The source of these receptors is a man aged 50-60 years with acute or convalescent COVID-19. CDR3s include the opening cysteine and the closing phenylalanine or tryptophan. Each record gives: CDR3 length, J gene, D gene, clone size, V gene, CDR3 DNA, CDR3 protein. D genes are given only for firm matches. Rows give clone size only sometimes, using once, few, many, or a class for an expanded clone.

19	TRBJ2-1	TRBD2	few	TRBV13	TGTGCCAGCAGCTTTGCTACCGGGACTAGCGGGGGCCTTTACAATGAGCAGTTCTTC	CASSFATGTSGGLYNEQFF
16	TRBJ1-5	TRBD1	.	TRBV4-2	TGTGCCAGCAGCCAGGGAACGAACAGGGGTTCTGAGCCCCAGCATTTT	CASSQGTNRGSEPQHF
13	TRBJ2-5	.	.	TRBV18	TGTGCCAGCTCGGGGGGGCTCCAAGAGACCCAGTACTTC	CASSGGLQETQYF
17	TRBJ2-1	TRBD2	.	TRBV30	TGTGCCTGGAGTGCCCGGCGGACTAGCGCCTCGGTTAATGAGCAGTTCTTC	CAWSARRTSASVNEQFF
17	TRBJ2-2	.	.	TRBV7-9	TGTGCCAGCACCCGATTCTCTAGACTGGGGGCATCCGGGGAGCTGTTTTTT	CASTRFSRLGASGELFF
15	TRBJ1-6	.	.	TRBV7-3	TGTGCCAGCAGCTTAGAGGGGGGGGCAGGTTCACCCCTCCACTTT	CASSLEGGAGSPLHF
15	TRBJ1-5	TRBD1	.	TRBV27	TGTGCCAGCAGTTTAAGGACAGGGTTCGGACAGCCCCAGCATTTT	CASSLRTGFGQPQHF
15	TRBJ2-3	.	.	TRBV15	TGTGCCACCAGCGCCCGGGGAGGAAGCACAGATACGCAGTATTTT	CATSARGGSTDTQYF
15	TRBJ1-2	.	once	TRBV6-5	TGTGCCAGCAGTTACTCAGCTGGGACAACGTATGGCTACACCTTC	CASSYSAGTTYGYTF
16	TRBJ2-1	.	.	TRBV5-1	TGCGCCAGCAGCTTGATGACAGCCGTCTCCTACAATGAGCAGTTCTTC	CASSLMTAVSYNEQFF
16	TRBJ2-3	.	few	TRBV5-6	TGTGCCAGCAGCGTGAGGAGGGTGCGAATTCCAGATACGCAGTATTTT	CASSVRRVRIPDTQYF
14	TRBJ2-1	.	.	TRBV28	TGTGCCAGCAGCGAACACAACAGGGACAATGAGCAGTTCTTC	CASSEHNRDNEQFF
13	TRBJ2-1	.	.	TRBV7-8	TGTGCCAGCAGCTCTTTCAGGGTTAATGAGCAGTTCTTC	CASSSFRVNEQFF
12	TRBJ2-7	.	.	TRBV30	TGTGCCTGGAGTGCCGCCGGAGCCGAGCAGTACTTC	CAWSAAGAEQYF
14	TRBJ2-1	.	.	TRBV3-1/TRBV3-2	TGTGCCAGCAGCCAAGTTGCAGGTGGGAATGAGCAGTTCTTC	CASSQVAGGNEQFF
12	TRBJ1-2	.	.	TRBV12-3/TRBV12-4	TGTGCCAGCAGTTGGCGGAACTATGGCTACACCTTC	CASSWRNYGYTF
19	TRBJ2-7	TRBD2	.	TRBV23-1	TGCGCCAGCAGTCCCGGGATAGCGGGAGTAGAAACCCCTTTCTACGAGCAGTACTTC	CASSPGIAGVETPFYEQYF
13	TRBJ1-1	.	.	TRBV12-3/TRBV12-4	TGTGCCAGCAGCCGAGTCCGAGACACTGAAGCTTTCTTT	CASSRVRDTEAFF
14	TRBJ1-1	.	once	TRBV5-1	TGCGCCAGCAGCGTATCTGAGGCGGGAACTGAAGCTTTCTTT	CASSVSEAGTEAFF
15	TRBJ1-6	TRBD1	.	TRBV19	TGTGCCAGTAGTATTTGGGACAGGGGTCCTTCACCCCTCCACTTT	CASSIWDRGPSPLHF
14	TRBJ2-6	.	.	TRBV12-5	TGTGCTAGTGGTTTGGGCGGGGCGGCCAACGTCCTGACTTTC	CASGLGGAANVLTF
14	TRBJ1-2	.	few	TRBV10-3	TGTGCCATCCGTTCCCGGGATCCTAACTATGGCTACACCTTC	CAIRSRDPNYGYTF